Following are 30 T cell receptor beta chains from one sample sequenced in a study of graft-versus-host responses after intestinal transplantation. TCRdb keeps only in-frame clones here, not all; method: immunoSEQ multiplex PCR. Among 25,000 or so clones listed, around nine tenths were seen once. The starting material was PBMCs, obtained about 41 days after intestinal transplant. The receptor set was obtained from a human patient who received an intestinal transplant, so some T cells may come from the graft donor.

This chain links TRBV14 with TRBJ2-2, with 11 bases aligning to TRBD1. Germline V gives CDR1 SGHDN, CDR2 FVKESK. The CDR3 contains 16 residues. Germline trimming cut 3 bases from V and 5 bases from J; bases unmatched to any gene: 5. CDR3 nucleotide sequence: TGTGCCAGCAGCCATCTGGGGACAGGGGGGACCGGGGAGCTGTTTTTT. The encoded protein is CASSHLGTGGTGELFF.

This sequence joins TRBV28 and TRBJ2-4; 7 nucleotides line up with TRBD2. The CDR3 has 17 residues. CDR1 is MDHEN, CDR2 SYDVKM, per germline. Unmatched junction bases numbered 12, after V lost 7 bases and J lost 0 bases. The CDR3 reads CASTQRLGGVAKNIQYF. CDR3 nucleotides: TGTGCCAGCACTCAAAGGTTGGGAGGGGTAGCCAAAAACATTCAGTACTTC.

This chain connects TRBV5-6 to TRBJ2-1; 9 bases map to TRBD1. This CDR3 has 15 residues. Per the germline V gene, CDR1 is SGHDT and CDR2 is YYEEEE. Germline trimming cut 2 bases from V and 3 bases from J; bases unmatched to any gene: 3. In nucleotides, the CDR3 is TGTGCCAGCAGCTTCAGACAGGGGGTCTACAATGAGCAGTTCTTC. Translated: CASSFRQGVYNEQFF.

Comment on this clone: The sample holds other DNA sequences that translate to the same CDR3. The J gene is TRBJ1-1, the V gene TRBV9; possibly TRBD1 for D (6 bases). Germline V gene data show CDR1 as SGDLS and CDR2 as YYNGEE. This CDR3 region has 13 residues. Trimming removed 4 bases from V and 7 bases from J, with 14 bases in between. CDR3: CASSLGEGGEAFF. The CDR3 DNA reads as TGTGCCAGCAGCCTTGGGGAGGGGGGTGAAGCTTTCTTT.

CDR3 sequence: CATTDWENYEQYF. Here the CDR3 DNA reads TGTGCCACCACGGACTGGGAAAACTACGAGCAGTACTTC. The V and J genes are TRBV28 and TRBJ2-7; a weak D match, TRBD2 (5 bases). V was trimmed by 10 bases and J by 3 bases, leaving 16 bases between them. The CDR3 length is 13 residues. Per germline, CDR1 MDHEN and CDR2 SYDVKM.

The chain has TRBV13 and TRBJ2-1, with 10 bases identical to TRBD2. Trimming took 5 bases from V and 4 from J; bases not matched to a gene: 5. This CDR3 spans 15 amino acids. Germline CDR1 is PRHDT and CDR2 is FYEKMQ (reference sequence). CDR3: CASSQGLALYNEQFF. The DNA of the CDR3 is TGTGCCAGCAGCCAGGGACTAGCGCTGTACAATGAGCAGTTCTTC. The whole variable domain, remainder taken from reference TRBV13 and TRBJ2-1, is AAGVIQSPRHLIKEKRETATLKCYPIPRHDTVYWYQQGPGQDPQFLISFYEKMQSDKGSIPDRFSAQQFSDYHSELNMSSLELGDSALYFCASSQGLALYNEQFFGPGTRLTVL.

Turning to this clone: The junction departs from the called germline gene at one end, perhaps through a read error. V usage is TRBV7-2 and J usage is TRBJ1-5, with D perhaps matching TRBD1 (5 bases). The germline gives CDR1 SGHTA, CDR2 FQGNSA. CDR3 size: 16 residues. DNA of the CDR3: TGTGCCAGCAGCCCCAGGGTAGGGGATAGCTATCAGCCCCAGCATTTT. It yields the protein CASSPRVGDSYQPQHF.

The rearrangement uses TRBV19 and TRBJ1-1; 8 bases map to TRBD1. The J segment lost 3 bases and the V segment lost 1 base, leaving 7 bases of the junction unmatched. Germline assignment: CDR1 LNHDA and CDR2 SQIVND (reference sequence). CDR3 length: 16 residues. The CDR3 sequence: CASSIGPDRAHTEAFF. The CDR3 bases are TGTGCCAGTAGTATAGGCCCGGACAGGGCACACACTGAAGCTTTCTTT.

This chain links TRBV5-4 with TRBJ2-7, with TRBD2 identical over 9 bases. Looked up from germline, CDR1 is SGHNT and CDR2 is YYREEE (reference sequence). This CDR3 is 17 amino acids long. V lost 0 bases, J lost 4 bases, and 11 bases stayed unmatched. Here the CDR3 DNA reads TGTGCCAGCAGCTTGGTGGCTAGCGGGACCCAACGTTACGAGCAGTACTTC. Protein product: CASSLVASGTQRYEQYF.

This rearrangement joins TRBV7-9 to TRBJ2-5, with 11 positions matching TRBD2. TRBJ2-7 matches the DNA end more closely, so the J call is doubtful. This CDR3 is built from 14 residues. Germline V CDR1 and CDR2: SEHNR, FQNEAQ (reference sequence). The CDR3 loop reads CASSALAGVSEQYF. The CDR3 nucleotides read TGTGCCAGCAGCGCACTAGCGGGAGTGAGCGAGCAGTACTTC.

This sequence joins TRBV14 and TRBJ1-2; TRBD1 is a possible D gene (5 bases). The CDR3 is made up of 16 amino acids. V gave up 5 bases and J gave up 7 bases, with 23 bases separating them. Per germline, CDR1 SGHDN and CDR2 FVKESK. The CDR3 coding sequence is TGTGCCAGCAGCTCCGAACCCCTACCGGGACTGTCTGGCTACACCTTC. It encodes CASSSEPLPGLSGYTF.

The V gene is TRBV7-8, the J gene TRBJ2-3; 7 bases agree with TRBD1. The germline V gene encodes CDR1 SGHVS and CDR2 FQNEAQ. V gave up 0 bases and J gave up 0 bases; unmatched junction bases: 3. The CDR3 loop spans 16 amino acids. This chain's CDR3 is CASSLAGTASTDTQYF. In nucleotides, the CDR3 is TGTGCCAGCAGCTTAGCTGGGACAGCTAGCACAGATACGCAGTATTTT. Full variable domain (missing parts from reference TRBV7-8 and TRBJ2-3): GAGVSQSPRYKVAKRGQDVALRCDPISGHVSLFWYQQALGQGPEFLTYFQNEAQLDKSGLPSDRFFAERPEGSVSTLKIQRTQQEDSAVYLCASSLAGTASTDTQYFGPGTRLTVL.

In this sample, this clone turned up a few times. The chain couples TRBV5-8 to TRBJ1-2; no reliable D call. V lost 6 bases, J lost 3 bases, and 9 bases lay in between. The CDR3 covers 12 residues. The germline gives CDR1 SGHTS, CDR2 YDEGEE. This CDR3 is CASTTNDYGYTF. In DNA, the CDR3 is TGTGCCAGCACCACTAATGACTATGGCTACACCTTC.

This chain joins TRBV27 and TRBJ1-5; D uncertain. Trimming cost V 3 bases and J 0 bases, with 6 bases left between them. The germline V gene encodes CDR1 MNHEY and CDR2 SMNVEV (reference sequence). The CDR3 has 14 amino acids. The CDR3 loop reads CASSLGYSNQPQHF. The CDR3, as DNA: TGTGCCAGCAGTTTGGGTTATAGCAATCAGCCCCAGCATTTT.

The gene calls are TRBV10-3 and TRBJ2-7; 8 bases are shared with TRBD2. The trim removed 6 bases at V and 4 bases at J, leaving 14 bases unmatched. The CDR3 consists of 16 residues. Germline V lookup: CDR1 ENHRY, CDR2 SYGVKD. Written as DNA, the CDR3 is TGTGCCATCAGGCATCCACGGGGGACTAGAAGATACGAGCAGTACTTC. This gives the protein CAIRHPRGTRRYEQYF.

The rearrangement uses TRBV4-3 and TRBJ2-7; D remains unclear. Germline V gene sequence: CDR1 LGHNA, CDR2 YSLEER. V lost 1 base and J lost 3, with 4 bases in between. The CDR3 spans 12 residues. The CDR3 region is CASSQAHYEQYF. DNA for the CDR3: TGCGCCAGCAGCCAAGCTCACTACGAGCAGTACTTC.

This clone was picked up one time. The rearrangement links TRBV28 to TRBJ1-2, with D perhaps TRBD1 (5 bases). The CDR3 has 16 residues. Germline V gene lookup returns CDR1 MDHEN and CDR2 SYDVKM. V shed 4 bases and J shed 4 bases, with 19 bases lying between them. The CDR3, as DNA: TGTGCCAGCAGTTCGGCCCCCAGGCAGAGGGGCTATGGCTACACCTTC. It is translated as CASSSAPRQRGYGYTF.

This clone was detected once. The chain links TRBV10-3 to TRBJ2-1; TRBD2 matches 8 bases. Germline V gene sequence: CDR1 ENHRY, CDR2 SYGVKD. The CDR3 runs 17 residues. Unmatched junction bases numbered 15, after V lost 4 bases and J lost 7 bases. This chain's CDR3 is CAISAFVSSGNGNEQFF. CDR3 DNA sequence: TGTGCCATCAGTGCCTTTGTTAGTAGCGGGAATGGTAATGAGCAGTTCTTC.

CDR3 residues: CAWRLALFEQFF. For the CDR3, the DNA is TGTGCCTGGAGATTAGCTCTTTTTGAGCAGTTCTTC. This chain uses TRBV30 with TRBJ2-1; D remains ambiguous. Trimming cost V 3 bases and J 9 bases, with 12 bases left between them. The CDR3 sequence is 12 residues long. Germline CDR1 and CDR2: GTSNPN and SVGIG (reference sequence).

The chain's CDR3 is CASGRLAGGYNEQFF. As DNA, the CDR3 is TGTGCCAGCGGACGGTTGGCGGGCGGCTACAATGAGCAGTTCTTC. The rearrangement uses TRBV6-1 and TRBJ2-1, with D maybe TRBD2 (5 bases). The CDR3 has 15 residues. V was cut by 8 bases and J by 3 bases, with 17 bases left in between. The V gene's germline CDR1 is MNHNS and CDR2 SASEGT.

This clone occurred once. The chain couples TRBV6-5 to TRBJ2-7; a possible D gene is TRBD2 (5 bases). V shed 0 bases and J shed 2 bases, with 11 bases lying between them. CDR3 length: 15 residues. CDR1 is MNHEY and CDR2 is SVGAGI in the germline V gene. In DNA, the CDR3 is TGTGCCAGCAGTTACTCGAAAGGGAGTACCTACGAGCAGTACTTC. Its protein product is CASSYSKGSTYEQYF.

The chain has TRBV29-1 and TRBJ2-7; D is possibly TRBD2 (5 bases). The CDR3 is 12 amino acids. Between the trimmed V and J ends, which lost 5 bases and 2 bases, there was a span of 10 bases. Per germline, CDR1 SQVTM and CDR2 ANQGSEA. CDR3 residues: CSVLSGTYEQYF. CDR3 DNA sequence: TGCAGCGTTCTCTCCGGGACCTACGAGCAGTACTTC.

J is TRBJ2-1 and V is TRBV2; the D gene is possibly TRBD1 (5 bases). CDR1 SNHLY and CDR2 FYNNEI come from the germline V gene. The CDR3 spans 16 residues. V was pared by 4 bases and J by 8 bases, with 21 bases between. The CDR3: CASSVIAGLITHEQFF. The CDR3 DNA is TGTGCCAGCAGTGTTATCGCAGGGCTCATCACCCATGAGCAGTTCTTC.

The genes are TRBV9 and TRBJ2-1; maybe TRBD2 (6 bases). The CDR3 has 18 residues. Germline lookup yields CDR1 SGDLS and CDR2 YYNGEE. V lost 1 base and J 4 bases, leaving 21 bases between the germline ends. Here the CDR3 DNA reads TGTGCCAGCAGCGTACGTGATAGCGGAACACTATTTTACAATGAGCAGTTCTTC. Its translation: CASSVRDSGTLFYNEQFF.

The gene calls are TRBV9 and TRBJ2-5; 10 nucleotides align to TRBD2. Trimming at V came to 4 bases and at J to 5 bases, leaving 14 bases not matched to a gene. The CDR3 is 17 amino acids. Looked up from germline, CDR1 is SGDLS and CDR2 is YYNGEE. The CDR3 is CASSPRTSGPAGETQYF. The CDR3 coding sequence is TGTGCCAGCAGCCCGAGGACTAGCGGCCCCGCGGGGGAGACCCAGTACTTC.

This clone was recorded once. CDR3 residues: CASSYFGTGPFLNEKLFF. The CDR3 bases are TGTGCCAGCAGCTACTTTGGGACAGGTCCCTTTCTTAATGAAAAACTGTTTTTT. The rearrangement joins TRBV5-6 to TRBJ1-4, with 8 bases matching TRBD1. This CDR3 comprises 18 residues. Germline assignment: CDR1 SGHDT and CDR2 YYEEEE. After removal of 3 bases from V and 4 bases from J, the junction contained 14 bases not matched to a gene.

The chain links TRBV6-5 to TRBJ2-7, with a tentative D call TRBD1 (5 bases). V was pared by 2 bases and J by 6 bases, with 14 bases between. This CDR3 spans 14 amino acids. Germline V gene lookup returns CDR1 MNHEY and CDR2 SVGAGI. This CDR3 is CASSYAGIVAEQYF. DNA of the CDR3: TGTGCCAGCAGTTACGCAGGGATCGTGGCCGAGCAGTACTTC.

This chain joins TRBV28 and TRBJ1-1; no firm D call. Germline V gene sequence: CDR1 MDHEN, CDR2 SYDVKM. Trimming left V 2 bases short and J 0 bases short, with 7 bases between. This CDR3 region has 14 residues. The DNA for the CDR3 is TGTGCCAGCAGTTTACGTCGGTTGAACACTGAAGCTTTCTTT. Encoded protein: CASSLRRLNTEAFF.

The chain uses TRBV4-1 and TRBJ1-1; tentative D call: TRBD1 (5 bases). With 1 base removed from V and 1 base from J, the gap between germline ends came to 7 bases. The CDR3 sequence is 14 residues long. Germline-derived CDR1 and CDR2 are MGHRA and YSYEKL. The chain's CDR3 is CASSQGDRNTEAFF. The CDR3, as DNA: TGCGCCAGCAGCCAAGGAGACAGGAACACTGAAGCTTTCTTT.

This clone was counted a single time. This chain links TRBV9 with TRBJ2-1; 8 bases match TRBD1. This CDR3 has 15 residues. V was pared by 2 bases and J by 7 bases, with 8 bases of the junction left unmatched. Germline lookup yields CDR1 SGDLS and CDR2 YYNGEE. DNA of the CDR3: TGTGCCAGCAGCGTTGTGGGGCGACAGGGGAATGAGCAGTTCTTC. Amino acid sequence: CASSVVGRQGNEQFF. The full variable domain, rest sourced from reference TRBV9 and TRBJ2-1, is DSGVTQTPKHLITATGQRVTLRCSPRSGDLSVYWYQQSLDQGLQFLIQYYNGEERAKGNILERFSAQQFPDLHSELNLSSLELGDSALYFCASSVVGRQGNEQFFGPGTRLTVL.